The clone carrying this TCR beta chain was seen a handful of times. Its antigen is undetermined. This specimen belongs to a study of cytomegalovirus exposure and HLA in healthy donors. Study details: Earlier, roughly 120 million unique TCR beta sequences were recovered from about 200 million T cells by an analysis. Drawn from HLA-typed donors, around 85 million unique TCRs were held in an early data release.

Study-level findings and limits: The productive fraction for most TCR beta V segments was about 87% or about 30% in an earlier analysis. With further analysis later on, most CMV-associated TCR beta chains appeared HLA-restricted.

PCR amplification relied on 60 Vbeta primers (plus 13 Jbeta primers). Profiling relied on immunoSEQ multiplex PCR, and the TCRdb table lists in-frame clones only, not all of them. The table lists about 170,000 clones, roughly 82% of them singletons. Sequencing was carried out using PBMCs. The receptor was derived from a girl aged 5 to 17 in good health and CMV-seropositive.

This chain's CDR3 is CASSSDDTIYNEQFF. The DNA of the CDR3 is TGTGCCAGCAGCTCCGATGATACTATTTACAATGAGCAGTTCTTC. The chain recombines TRBV7-3 with TRBJ2-1; D gene uncertain. Germline assignment: CDR1 SGHTA and CDR2 FQGTGA. Trimming pared 4 bases from V and 4 bases from J, leaving 14 bases between. There are 15 residues in the CDR3. Full variable domain (missing parts from reference TRBV7-3 and TRBJ2-1): GAGVSQTPSNKVTEKGKYVELRCDPISGHTALYWYRQSLGQGPEFLIYFQGTGAADDSGLPNDRFFAVRPEGSVSTLKIQRTERGDSAVYLCASSSDDTIYNEQFFGPGTRLTVL.